The 18 T cell receptor beta chains given below trace back to one sample, sequenced in a study of cytomegalovirus exposure and HLA in healthy donors. Researchers ran the PCR with 60 Vbeta and 13 Jbeta primers. TCRdb's table, derived via immunoSEQ multiplex PCR, lists solely in-frame clones and lacks some. This repertoire shows more than 95,000 clones, around two thirds found once; its top ten account for around 3.5%. Sequences were obtained from PBMCs. The receptors originated from a woman aged 45-65 years in good health and CMV-seronegative.

The CDR3 DNA sequence: TGTGCCAGCAGTTACTCGACAGGGGGCGAGGCTGTTGGCTACACCTTC. This codes for CASSYSTGGEAVGYTF. The V gene is TRBV6-5, the J gene TRBJ1-2, with TRBD1 matching 10 bases. Germline V gene sequence: CDR1 MNHEY, CDR2 SVGAGI. J gave up 7 bases and V 0 bases, and 8 bases lay outside the gene matches. The CDR3 spans 16 residues.

J is TRBJ2-7 and V is TRBV4-2; 16 bases match TRBD2. The V gene end was trimmed by 1 base and the J gene end by 7 bases; junction bases not matched to a gene: 4. This CDR3 contains 16 residues. The germline V gene has CDR1 LGHNA and CDR2 YNFKEQ. The CDR3 nucleotides are TGTGCCAGCAGCCAAGTGGGGACTAGCGGGAGGGTAGAGCAGTACTTC. Translating gives CASSQVGTSGRVEQYF.

This clone was counted a few times. V usage is TRBV6-1 and J usage is TRBJ2-3; 8 nucleotides align to TRBD2. Germline CDR1 and CDR2: MNHNS and SASEGT. This CDR3 is 15 amino acids long. V lost 7 bases and J lost 0; bases outside the gene matches: 6. The CDR3 here is CASIAGIASTDTQYF. The CDR3 bases are TGTGCCAGCATAGCGGGGATCGCTAGCACAGATACGCAGTATTTT.

The CDR3 loop is CASRDSFSGNTIYF. CDR3 DNA sequence: TGCGCCAGCAGAGACAGTTTCTCTGGAAACACCATATATTTT. The chain employs TRBV10-2 and TRBJ1-3; D is possibly TRBD1 (5 bases). Trimming took off 6 bases at V and 0 bases at J, with 9 bases between the two ends. Per the germline V gene, CDR1 is WSHSY and CDR2 is SAAADI. CDR3 length: 14 amino acids.

This clone showed up just a few times. The rearrangement uses TRBV7-2 and TRBJ2-2; tentative D call: TRBD2 (6 bases). The CDR3 is made up of 15 amino acids. Germline V gene sequence: CDR1 SGHTA, CDR2 FQGNSA. V was cut by 6 bases and J by 1 base, with 12 bases left in between. In DNA form, the CDR3 reads TGTGCCAGCAGTCAGCAGGAGGGGAACACCGGGGAGCTGTTTTTT. Translated, it gives CASSQQEGNTGELFF.

The rearrangement uses TRBV14 and TRBJ2-2; 7 bases agree with TRBD1. The CDR3 sequence is 18 residues long. After removal of 0 bases from V and 1 base from J, the junction contained 8 bases not matched to a gene. Germline V CDR1 and CDR2: SGHDN, FVKESK. CDR3 nucleotides: TGTGCCAGCAGCCAAGATTGGTGGGCAGGGGGGAACACCGGGGAGCTGTTTTTT. Amino acids: CASSQDWWAGGNTGELFF.

The chain joins TRBV15 to TRBJ1-1; 7 bases match TRBD1. The CDR3 length is 12 residues. The ends lost 4 bases at V and 11 bases at J; junction bases unmatched: 7. Germline V gene data show CDR1 as LNHNV and CDR2 as YYDKDF (reference sequence). Written as DNA, the CDR3 is TGTGCCACCAGCACCCAGACAGGGCTGGCTTTCTTT. It translates to CATSTQTGLAFF.

The CDR3 here is CASSSGQGTYGYTF. CDR3 nucleotide sequence: TGTGCCAGCAGTTCCGGACAGGGGACCTATGGCTACACCTTC. V is TRBV28 and J is TRBJ1-2; TRBD1 aligns across 9 bases. Germline CDR1 and CDR2: MDHEN and SYDVKM. The trim removed 4 bases at V and 4 bases at J, leaving 4 bases unmatched. This CDR3 spans 14 amino acids.

The chain employs TRBV6-5 and TRBJ2-7, with a possible D match to TRBD1 (6 bases). Germline loops: CDR1 MNHEY, CDR2 SVGAGI. The CDR3 contains 13 residues. The V and J ends lost 2 bases and 1 base respectively, with 6 bases between them. In nucleotides, the CDR3 is TGTGCCAGCAGTTACGACAGGTCCTACGAGCAGTACTTC. Residues: CASSYDRSYEQYF.

This clone occurred a few times. The chain couples TRBV2 to TRBJ1-2; D is possibly TRBD1 (6 bases). From germline, CDR1 is SNHLY and CDR2 FYNNEI. The V end was cut by 6 bases, the J end by 3 bases, with 11 bases between. This CDR3 has 13 residues. The CDR3 region is CASRAGVDYGYTF. The DNA of the CDR3 is TGTGCCAGCAGGGCAGGGGTTGACTATGGCTACACCTTC. The full variable domain, with the rest looked up from reference TRBV2 and TRBJ1-2, is EPEVTQTPSHQVTQMGQEVILRCVPISNHLYFYWYRQILGQKVEFLVSFYNNEISEKSEIFDDQFSVERPDGSNFTLKIRSTKLEDSAMYFCASRAGVDYGYTFGSGTRLTVV.

Written as DNA, the CDR3 is TGTGCCAGTAGCCCCGGGGGGAGAGGGTATGGAAACACCATATATTTT. This translates into CASSPGGRGYGNTIYF. This chain connects TRBV19 to TRBJ1-3; D may be TRBD1 (5 bases). The germline V gene has CDR1 LNHDA and CDR2 SQIVND (reference sequence). V dropped 6 bases and J dropped 3 bases, with 18 bases sitting between them. This CDR3 contains 16 residues.

V gene TRBV9 combines with J gene TRBJ1-1; 7 bases align to TRBD1. The CDR3 loop spans 15 amino acids. With V trimmed by 4 bases and J by 5 bases, 11 bases remained unmatched. CDR1 and CDR2 (germline): SGDLS, YYNGEE. The CDR3: CASSPTGTELTEAFF. Here the CDR3 DNA reads TGTGCCAGCAGCCCAACCGGGACAGAACTGACTGAAGCTTTCTTT.

V is TRBV18 and J is TRBJ1-5; 7 positions agree with TRBD1. Germline values: CDR1 KGHSH, CDR2 LQKENI. J gave up 4 bases and V 1 base, and 13 bases lay outside the gene matches. The length of the CDR3 is 18 residues. The CDR3 loop reads CASSPRSSKGAANQPQHF. Written as DNA, the CDR3 is TGTGCCAGCTCACCACGTTCTTCCAAGGGGGCTGCTAATCAGCCCCAGCATTTT.

V is TRBV5-1 and J is TRBJ2-5; TRBD2 matches at 12 bases. CDR1 is SGHRS and CDR2 is YFSETQ in the germline V gene. The ends lost 7 bases at V and 4 bases at J; junction bases unmatched: 2. This CDR3 is 13 amino acids long. The CDR3 loop is CASQLAGGETQYF. CDR3 bases: TGCGCCAGCCAACTAGCGGGGGGAGAGACCCAGTACTTC.

In nucleotides, the CDR3 is TGTGCCAGCAGCCCCGAGTCAGGGCCCTACGAGCAGTACTTC. Protein sequence: CASSPESGPYEQYF. This chain links TRBV27 with TRBJ2-7; weak D call: TRBD1 (5 bases). The CDR3 totals 14 residues. Per germline, CDR1 MNHEY and CDR2 SMNVEV (reference sequence). The V and J ends lost 6 bases and 2 bases respectively, with 14 bases between them.

The rearrangement links TRBV2 to TRBJ1-3; TRBD1 matches 7 bases. Germline-derived CDR1 and CDR2 are SNHLY and FYNNEI. V gave up 6 bases and J gave up 3 bases; unmatched junction bases: 8. The CDR3 runs 15 residues. CDR3 in DNA: TGTGCCAGCAGCCCTTTACAGGGGATTGGAAACACCATATATTTT. Amino acids: CASSPLQGIGNTIYF.

The chain employs TRBV9 and TRBJ1-1, with D maybe TRBD1 (5 bases). Trimming left V 0 bases short and J 4 bases short, with 13 bases between. Germline values: CDR1 SGDLS, CDR2 YYNGEE. The CDR3 consists of 15 residues. CDR3 amino acids: CASSVGRDSRTEAFF. The CDR3 DNA reads as TGTGCCAGCAGCGTAGGTAGGGACTCACGCACTGAAGCTTTCTTT.

This clone was seen more than once but under ten times. J is TRBJ2-2 and V is TRBV6-1, with TRBD1 matching over 12 bases. The V gene's germline CDR1 is MNHNS and CDR2 SASEGT. This CDR3 contains 15 residues. The junction had 3 bases not matched to a gene; V was cut back by 5 bases and J by 5 bases. The CDR3 reads CASSRDRGQTGELFF. DNA of the CDR3: TGTGCCAGCAGTAGGGACAGGGGGCAAACCGGGGAGCTGTTTTTT.